This TCR beta chain was captured in a study of shared clonotypes between healthy human individuals. Source study methods: Filtering differed, since immunoSEQ gave only junction sequences and no quality scores. Sequencing was performed with immunoSEQ multiplex PCR; in TCRdb, only in-frame clones are kept and a portion is missing. V, J and clone size were drawn from that table, and D and trimming were deduced from the DNA. The sample lists roughly 2.1 million clones, around 93% occurring once. Cells designated naive CD8 were CD45RO-negative and were positively selected for CCR7, with terminally differentiated effector memory CD45RA+ cells excluded. In germline, CDR1 is GTSNPN, CDR2 SVGIG (reference sequence). CDR3 length equals 12 residues. V trimming: 4 bases; J trimming: 12 bases; junction bases outside the gene matches: 12.

Material: naive CD8+ T cells from PBMCs. This receptor was identified in a man younger than 35 in good health. Some clones in this sample may be carry-over from other donors' samples. The V call is TRBV30, the J call TRBJ2-7, with TRBD2 matching over 7 bases. The CDR3: CAWTPAGLLPYF. CDR3 bases: TGTGCCTGGACCCCAGCGGGGCTGCTGCCGTACTTC. Full variable domain (remainder filled in from reference TRBV30 and TRBJ2-7): SQTIHQWPATLVQPVGSPLSLECTVEGTSNPNLYWYRQAAGRGLQLLFYSVGIGQISSEVPQNLSASRPQDRQFILSSKKLLLSDSGFYLCAWTPAGLLPYFGPGTRLTVT.